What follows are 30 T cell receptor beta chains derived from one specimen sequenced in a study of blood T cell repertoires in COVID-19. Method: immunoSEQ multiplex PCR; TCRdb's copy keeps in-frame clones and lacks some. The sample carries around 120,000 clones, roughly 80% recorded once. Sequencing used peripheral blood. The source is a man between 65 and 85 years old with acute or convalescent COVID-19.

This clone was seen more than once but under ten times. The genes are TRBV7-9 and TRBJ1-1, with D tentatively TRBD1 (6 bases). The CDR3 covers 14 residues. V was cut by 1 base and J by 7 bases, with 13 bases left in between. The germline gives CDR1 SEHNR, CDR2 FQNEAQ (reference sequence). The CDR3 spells CASSLGDTLIEAFF. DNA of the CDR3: TGTGCCAGCAGCTTAGGGGACACGTTGATTGAAGCTTTCTTT.

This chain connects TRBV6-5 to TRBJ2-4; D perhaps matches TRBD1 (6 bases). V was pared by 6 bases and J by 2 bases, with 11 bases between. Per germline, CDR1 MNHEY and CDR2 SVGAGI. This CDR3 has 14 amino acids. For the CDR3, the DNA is TGTGCCAGCAGCAGAGACAGGACCAAAAACATTCAGTACTTC. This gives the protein CASSRDRTKNIQYF.

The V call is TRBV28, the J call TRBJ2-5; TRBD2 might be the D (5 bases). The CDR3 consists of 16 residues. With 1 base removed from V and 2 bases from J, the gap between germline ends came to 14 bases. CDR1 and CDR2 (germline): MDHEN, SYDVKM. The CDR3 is CASSLFSLLGQETQYF. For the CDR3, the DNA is TGTGCCAGCAGTTTATTCAGCCTACTAGGGCAAGAGACCCAGTACTTC.

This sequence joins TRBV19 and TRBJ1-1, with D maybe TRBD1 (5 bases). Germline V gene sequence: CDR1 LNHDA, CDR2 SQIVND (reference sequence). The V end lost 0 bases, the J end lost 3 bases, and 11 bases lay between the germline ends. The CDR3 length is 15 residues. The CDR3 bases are TGTGCCAGTAGTATAGAGGGACTCCATTACACTGAAGCTTTCTTT. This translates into CASSIEGLHYTEAFF.

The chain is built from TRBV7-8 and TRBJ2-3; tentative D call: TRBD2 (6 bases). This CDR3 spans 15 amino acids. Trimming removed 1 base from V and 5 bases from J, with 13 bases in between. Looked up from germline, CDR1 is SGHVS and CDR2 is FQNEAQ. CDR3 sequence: CASSLGFAGGDTQYF. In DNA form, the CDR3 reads TGTGCCAGCAGCTTAGGGTTTGCCGGGGGAGATACGCAGTATTTT.

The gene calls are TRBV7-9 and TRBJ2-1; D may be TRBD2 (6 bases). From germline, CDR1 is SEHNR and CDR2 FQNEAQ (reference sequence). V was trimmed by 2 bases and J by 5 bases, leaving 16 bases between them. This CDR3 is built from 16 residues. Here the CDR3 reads CASSLISGRGHNEQFF. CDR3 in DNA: TGTGCCAGCAGCTTAATCTCAGGGCGGGGACACAATGAGCAGTTCTTC.

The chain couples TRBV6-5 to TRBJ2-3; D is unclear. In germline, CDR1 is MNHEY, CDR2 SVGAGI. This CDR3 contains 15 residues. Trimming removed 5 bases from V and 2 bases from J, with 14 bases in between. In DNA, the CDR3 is TGTGCCAGCAGTCCCCTCCCGGGTTACACAGATACGCAGTATTTT. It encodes CASSPLPGYTDTQYF.

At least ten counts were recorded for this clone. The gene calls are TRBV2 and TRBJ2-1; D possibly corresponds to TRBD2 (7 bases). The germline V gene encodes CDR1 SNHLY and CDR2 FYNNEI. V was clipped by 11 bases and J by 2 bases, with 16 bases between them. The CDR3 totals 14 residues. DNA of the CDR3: TGTGCCGGGGGCGCGCTAGCGGCCTACAATGAGCAGTTCTTC. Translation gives CAGGALAAYNEQFF.

This CDR3 reads CASSVVLAGGNNEQFF. As DNA, the CDR3 is TGTGCCAGCAGCGTAGTTCTAGCGGGGGGTAACAATGAGCAGTTCTTC. This chain joins TRBV9 and TRBJ2-1, with 11 bases lining up with TRBD2. Germline lookup yields CDR1 SGDLS and CDR2 YYNGEE. V shed 0 bases and J 5 bases; nucleotides not matched to a gene: 4. There are 16 residues in the CDR3.

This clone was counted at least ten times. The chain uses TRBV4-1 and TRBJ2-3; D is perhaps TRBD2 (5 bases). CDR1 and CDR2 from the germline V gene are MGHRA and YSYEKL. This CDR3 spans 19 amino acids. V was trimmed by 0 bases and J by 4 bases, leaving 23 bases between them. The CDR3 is CASSQERRPDPELADTQYF. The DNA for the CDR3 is TGCGCCAGCAGCCAAGAGCGGAGGCCGGACCCCGAATTGGCAGATACGCAGTATTTT.

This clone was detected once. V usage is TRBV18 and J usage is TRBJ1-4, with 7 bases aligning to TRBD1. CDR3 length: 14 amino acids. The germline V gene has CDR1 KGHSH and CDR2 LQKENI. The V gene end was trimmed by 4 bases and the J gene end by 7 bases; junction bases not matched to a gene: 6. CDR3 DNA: TGTGCCAGCTCACTGGGACAGCTCGGTGAAAAACTGTTTTTT. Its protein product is CASSLGQLGEKLFF.

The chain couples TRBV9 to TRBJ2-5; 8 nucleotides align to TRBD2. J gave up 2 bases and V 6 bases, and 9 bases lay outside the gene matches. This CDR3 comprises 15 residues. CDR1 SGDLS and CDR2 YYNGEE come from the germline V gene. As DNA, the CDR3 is TGTGCCAGCACCTACTCCACGGGGGGGCAAGAGACCCAGTACTTC. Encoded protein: CASTYSTGGQETQYF. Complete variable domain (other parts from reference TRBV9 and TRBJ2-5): DSGVTQTPKHLITATGQRVTLRCSPRSGDLSVYWYQQSLDQGLQFLIQYYNGEERAKGNILERFSAQQFPDLHSELNLSSLELGDSALYFCASTYSTGGQETQYFGPGTRLLVL.

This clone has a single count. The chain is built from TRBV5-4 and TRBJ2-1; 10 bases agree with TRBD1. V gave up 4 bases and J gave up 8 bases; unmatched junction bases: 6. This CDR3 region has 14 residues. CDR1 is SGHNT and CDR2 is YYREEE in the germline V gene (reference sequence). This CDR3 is CASSGRDRGDEQFF. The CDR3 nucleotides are TGTGCCAGCAGCGGCCGGGACAGGGGCGATGAGCAGTTCTTC.

CDR3 amino acids: CASSLTGLFDTQYF. The CDR3 DNA reads as TGCGCCAGCAGCTTGACAGGGCTCTTCGATACGCAGTATTTT. The genes are TRBV5-1 and TRBJ2-3; weak D call: TRBD1 (6 bases). The CDR3 length is 14 residues. Germline CDR1 is SGHRS and CDR2 is YFSETQ. Trimming shortened V by 1 base and J by 6 bases, and 12 bases separated the two germline ends. The whole variable domain, remainder taken from reference TRBV5-1 and TRBJ2-3, is KAGVTQTPRYLIKTRGQQVTLSCSPISGHRSVSWYQQTPGQGLQFLFEYFSETQRNKGNFPGRFSGRQFSNSRSEMNVSTLELGDSALYLCASSLTGLFDTQYFGPGTRLTVL.

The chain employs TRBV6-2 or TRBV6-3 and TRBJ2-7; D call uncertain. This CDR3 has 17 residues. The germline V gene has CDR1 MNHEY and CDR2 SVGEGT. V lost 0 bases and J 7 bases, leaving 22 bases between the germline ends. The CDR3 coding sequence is TGTGCCAGCAGTTACTCCCCCCGTGCGGAATCCTCGAAAGAGCAGTACTTC. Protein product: CASSYSPRAESSKEQYF.

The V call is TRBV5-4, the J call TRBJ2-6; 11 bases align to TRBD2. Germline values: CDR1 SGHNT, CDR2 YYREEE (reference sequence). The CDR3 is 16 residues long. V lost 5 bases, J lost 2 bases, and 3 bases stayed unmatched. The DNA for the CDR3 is TGTGCCAGCAGACTAGCGGGAGTTGCTGGGGCCAACGTCCTGACTTTC. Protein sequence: CASRLAGVAGANVLTF.

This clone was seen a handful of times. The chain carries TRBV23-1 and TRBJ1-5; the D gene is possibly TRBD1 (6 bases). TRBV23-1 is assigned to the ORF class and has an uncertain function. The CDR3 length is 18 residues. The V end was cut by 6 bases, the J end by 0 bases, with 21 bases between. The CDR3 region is CASSPGTRGGHSNQPQHF. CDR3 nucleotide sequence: TGCGCCAGCAGCCCTGGGACACGAGGAGGCCATAGCAATCAGCCCCAGCATTTT.

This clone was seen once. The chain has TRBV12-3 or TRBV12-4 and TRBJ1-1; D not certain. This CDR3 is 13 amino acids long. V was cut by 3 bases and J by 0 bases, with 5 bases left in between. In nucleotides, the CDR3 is TGTGCCAGCAGTTTCGTGTTGAACACTGAAGCTTTCTTT. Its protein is CASSFVLNTEAFF.

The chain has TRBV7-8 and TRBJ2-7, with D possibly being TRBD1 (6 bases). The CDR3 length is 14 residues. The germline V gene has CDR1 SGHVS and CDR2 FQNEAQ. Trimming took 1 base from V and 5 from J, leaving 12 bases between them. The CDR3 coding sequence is TGTGCCAGCAGCTTAGAAGTGACAGGCAACGAGCAGTACTTC. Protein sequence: CASSLEVTGNEQYF.

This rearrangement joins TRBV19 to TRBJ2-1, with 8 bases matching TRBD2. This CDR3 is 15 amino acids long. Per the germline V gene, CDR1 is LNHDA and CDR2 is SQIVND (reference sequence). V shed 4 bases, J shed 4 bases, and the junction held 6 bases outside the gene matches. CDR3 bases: TGTGCCAGTAGTAAAAGCGGGAGATCATACAATGAGCAGTTCTTC. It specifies CASSKSGRSYNEQFF. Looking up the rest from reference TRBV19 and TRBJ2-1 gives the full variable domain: DGGITQSPKYLFRKEGQNVTLSCEQNLNHDAMYWYRQDPGQGLRLIYYSQIVNDFQKGDIAEGYSVSREKKESFPLTVTSAQKNPTAFYLCASSKSGRSYNEQFFGPGTRLTVL.

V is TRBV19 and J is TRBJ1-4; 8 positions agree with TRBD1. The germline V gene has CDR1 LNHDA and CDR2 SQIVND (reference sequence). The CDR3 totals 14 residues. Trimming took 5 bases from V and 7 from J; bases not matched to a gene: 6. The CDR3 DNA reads TGTGCCAGTAGTGCGGGACAGGCGGCTGAAAAACTGTTTTTT. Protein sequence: CASSAGQAAEKLFF.

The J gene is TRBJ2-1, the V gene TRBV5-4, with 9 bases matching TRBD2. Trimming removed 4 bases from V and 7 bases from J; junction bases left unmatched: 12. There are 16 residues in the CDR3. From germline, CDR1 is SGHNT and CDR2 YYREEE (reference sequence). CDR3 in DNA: TGTGCCAGCAGCCCCCTGGGCGGGAGGGCCTCGAATGAGCAGTTCTTC. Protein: CASSPLGGRASNEQFF.

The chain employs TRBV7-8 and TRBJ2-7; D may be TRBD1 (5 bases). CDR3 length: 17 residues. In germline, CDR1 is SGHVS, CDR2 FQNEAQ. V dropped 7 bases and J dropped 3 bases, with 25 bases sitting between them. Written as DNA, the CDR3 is TGTGCCAGCAACTGGGGCAGCCCGGGCCACCCGGGCTACGAGCAGTACTTC. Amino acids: CASNWGSPGHPGYEQYF.

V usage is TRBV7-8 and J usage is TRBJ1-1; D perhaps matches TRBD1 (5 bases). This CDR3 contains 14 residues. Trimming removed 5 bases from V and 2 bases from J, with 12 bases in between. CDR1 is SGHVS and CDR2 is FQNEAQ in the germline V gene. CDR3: CASSRDGLNTEAFF. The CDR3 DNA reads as TGTGCCAGCAGCCGGGACGGACTCAACACTGAAGCTTTCTTT. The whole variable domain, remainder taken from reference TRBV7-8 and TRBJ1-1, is GAGVSQSPRYKVAKRGQDVALRCDPISGHVSLFWYQQALGQGPEFLTYFQNEAQLDKSGLPSDRFFAERPEGSVSTLKIQRTQQEDSAVYLCASSRDGLNTEAFFGQGTRLTVV.

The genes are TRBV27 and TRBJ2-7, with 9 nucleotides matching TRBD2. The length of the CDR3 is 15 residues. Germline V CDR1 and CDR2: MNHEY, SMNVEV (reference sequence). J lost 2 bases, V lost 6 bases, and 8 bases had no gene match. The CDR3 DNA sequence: TGTGCCAGCAGGGCGACTAGCGGACGAACCTACGAGCAGTACTTC. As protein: CASRATSGRTYEQYF.

CDR3 DNA: TGTGCCAGCAGCCTCGGGGGGGACCAAGAGACCCAGTACTTC. The encoded protein is CASSLGGDQETQYF. V gene TRBV11-3 combines with J gene TRBJ2-5; 8 bases line up with TRBD2. With 5 bases clipped from V and 0 bases from J, the junction kept 2 bases outside the gene matches. Germline CDR1 SGHNT, CDR2 YENEEA. This CDR3 region has 14 residues. Looking up the rest from reference TRBV11-3 and TRBJ2-5 gives the full variable domain: EAGVVQSPRYKIIEKKQPVAFWCNPISGHNTLYWYLQNLGQGPELLIRYENEEAVDDSQLPKDRFSAERLKGVDSTLKIQPAELGDSAVYLCASSLGGDQETQYFGPGTRLLVL.

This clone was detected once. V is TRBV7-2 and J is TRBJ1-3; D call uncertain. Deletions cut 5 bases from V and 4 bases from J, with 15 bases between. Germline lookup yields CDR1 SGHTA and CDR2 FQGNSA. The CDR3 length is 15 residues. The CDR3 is CASSPILTAGNTIYF. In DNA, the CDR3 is TGTGCCAGCAGCCCGATATTAACTGCCGGAAACACCATATATTTT.

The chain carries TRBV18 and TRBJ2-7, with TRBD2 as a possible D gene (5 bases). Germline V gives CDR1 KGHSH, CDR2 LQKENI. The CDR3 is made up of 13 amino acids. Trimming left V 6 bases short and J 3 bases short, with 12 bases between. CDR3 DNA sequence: TGTGCCAGCTCCCTTTCCGGGGTCTACGAGCAGTACTTC. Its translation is CASSLSGVYEQYF. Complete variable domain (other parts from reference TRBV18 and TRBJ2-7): NAGVMQNPRHLVRRRGQEARLRCSPMKGHSHVYWYRQLPEEGLKFMVYLQKENIIDESGMPKERFSAEFPKEGPSILRIQQVVRGDSAAYFCASSLSGVYEQYFGPGTRLTVT.

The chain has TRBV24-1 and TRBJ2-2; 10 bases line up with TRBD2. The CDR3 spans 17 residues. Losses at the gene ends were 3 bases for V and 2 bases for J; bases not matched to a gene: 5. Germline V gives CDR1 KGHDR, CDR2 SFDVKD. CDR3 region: CATSDQGLAENTGELFF. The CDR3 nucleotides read TGTGCCACCAGTGATCAAGGACTAGCGGAAAACACCGGGGAGCTGTTTTTT.

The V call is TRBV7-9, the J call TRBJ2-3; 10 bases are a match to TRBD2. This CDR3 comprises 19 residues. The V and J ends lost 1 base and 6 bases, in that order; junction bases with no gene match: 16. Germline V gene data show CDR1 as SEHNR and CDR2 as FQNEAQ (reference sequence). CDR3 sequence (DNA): TGTGCCAGCAGCTTAGTAGCCTGGGTAGCGGGAGGAGTTGTCGATACGCAGTATTTT. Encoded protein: CASSLVAWVAGGVVDTQYF.